This entry concerns a single T cell receptor beta chain. The antigen is unknown. This sample stems from a study of beta chain features in type 1 diabetes. Findings of the study overall: All four CD4+ subsets from Type 1 diabetes patients carried moderately but significantly shorter TCRB CDR3s. Naive, central memory and Treg TCRB repertoires seemed to resemble each other more closely in patients than they did in healthy donors. There were fewer insertions and more deletions at the VDJ junctions of type 1 diabetes patients. Researchers cautioned that cDNA sequencing could over-represent cells with high TCR expression.

Expressed TCRB transcripts got sequenced, as all isolated RNA was reverse transcribed. The data were produced by immunoSEQ multiplex PCR, yet TCRdb's version contains in-frame clones alone and is incomplete. This table has some 150,000 clones, 9% to 10% appearing once. This CDR3 is built from 13 residues. CDR1 SGHNT and CDR2 YYREEE come from the germline V gene (reference sequence). V was cut by 7 bases and J by 0 bases, with 10 bases left in between. The chain uses TRBV5-4 and TRBJ2-5; D is unresolved. The TCR comes from a middle-aged woman in good health. The sequenced sample was central memory CD4+ T cells from blood. The CDR3 region is CASSSVYQETQYF. DNA of the CDR3: TGTGCCAGCTCTTCCGTGTACCAAGAGACCCAGTACTTC. Looking up the rest from reference TRBV5-4 and TRBJ2-5 gives the full variable domain: ETGVTQSPTHLIKTRGQQVTLRCSSQSGHNTVSWYQQALGQGPQFIFQYYREEENGRGNFPPRFSGLQFPNYSSELNVNALELDDSALYLCASSSVYQETQYFGPGTRLLVL.